This T cell receptor beta chain was sequenced for a study of stem cell transplantation in POMP-related autoinflammatory disease. Study details: Before transplant: CD4+ naive skewing, low CD8+ proportions, reduced cytokine secretion. Through one year post-transplant, neutrophils and platelets were 100% of graft donor origin.

PRAID combined immunodeficiency and autoinflammation. The repertoire was sequenced with immunoSEQ multiplex PCR; TCRdb's copy has only in-frame clones and lacks some. The repertoire includes roughly 70,000 clones, approximately 91% of them detected once, and around 0.72% sits in the top ten. The CDR3 has 14 residues. Germline CDR1 and CDR2: SNHLY and FYNNEI. V was pared by 5 bases and J by 6 bases, with 8 bases of the junction left unmatched. The sequencing used CD4+ T cells from PBMCs, collected after stem cell transplantation. This clonotype was obtained from a human patient with POMP-related autoinflammation and immune dysregulation (PRAID). Some of the T cells may derive from the graft donor. The J gene is TRBJ2-3, the V gene TRBV2; 7 bases map to TRBD2. In nucleotides, the CDR3 is TGTGCCAGCAGTCGGACTAGATCTCGGGATACGCAGTATTTT. It specifies CASSRTRSRDTQYF.